This T cell receptor (beta chain) was identified in a study of T cell repertoires in cytomegalovirus infection. General study results and limits: What dominated the ex vivo response were HLA-C-restricted CMV-specific TCR beta clonotypes.

Remarks on this clonotype: The antigen is unknown.

MiXCR was run by TCRdb on the reads, yielding one entry per CDR3 protein. The table lists around 260,000 distinct CDR3 sequences, about 26% of them singletons. CDR3 length equals 16 residues. J lost 7 bases, V lost 6 bases, and 12 bases had no gene match. Input material: PBMCs. This receptor was obtained from a human donor in good health (CMV status not recorded). Some clones in this sample may be carry-over from other donors' samples. The chain has TRBV12-3 or TRBV12-4 and TRBJ2-6, with TRBD1 matching over 7 bases. The CDR3 is CASRNRQGSLANVLTF. The CDR3 nucleotides are TGTGCCAGCAGAAATAGACAGGGATCCCTTGCCAACGTCCTGACTTTC.